This TCR beta chain was sequenced during a study of glioma-infiltrating T cells. TCR alpha and beta CDR3 regions were amplified from RNA using iRepertoire nested multiplex PCR. For one-step reverse transcription and amplification, about 90-450 ng of tissue mRNA or PBMC total RNA was used. One entry per CDR3 protein, called by TCRdb with MiXCR from the multiplex PCR reads. Among under 150,000 distinct CDR3 sequences listed, roughly a quarter were seen once. This clonotype was seen repeatedly, ten times or more. What it binds is unknown. The ends were cut back, 11 bases at V and 0 bases at J, with 14 bases in the middle. This CDR3 contains 14 residues. Germline values: CDR1 MDHEN, CDR2 SYDVKM. Study-wide points: Non-neoplastic patients had below-expected tissue-blood divergence, while all gliomas exceeded expectation. Only very few CDR3 sequences appeared in both tissue and blood.

The V call is TRBV28, the J call TRBJ2-1; D uncertain. The source material was glioma tissue, nonneoplastic brain tissue, or PBMCs (not recorded which). The clonotype was recovered from a human donor with low-grade glioma or glioblastoma, undergoing nonglioma brain surgery, or in good health (not recorded which). The CDR3 DNA follows: TGTGCCTGTGCCGGGCTAGTCTCCTACAATGAGCAGTTCTTC. Protein: CACAGLVSYNEQFF. Based on the CDR3 plus reference TRBV28 and TRBJ2-1, the full variable domain is DVKVTQSSRYLVKRTGEKVFLECVQDMDHENMFWYRQDPGLGLRLIYFSYDVKMKEKGDIPEGYSVSREKKERFSLILESASTNQTSMYLCACAGLVSYNEQFFGPGTRLTVL.